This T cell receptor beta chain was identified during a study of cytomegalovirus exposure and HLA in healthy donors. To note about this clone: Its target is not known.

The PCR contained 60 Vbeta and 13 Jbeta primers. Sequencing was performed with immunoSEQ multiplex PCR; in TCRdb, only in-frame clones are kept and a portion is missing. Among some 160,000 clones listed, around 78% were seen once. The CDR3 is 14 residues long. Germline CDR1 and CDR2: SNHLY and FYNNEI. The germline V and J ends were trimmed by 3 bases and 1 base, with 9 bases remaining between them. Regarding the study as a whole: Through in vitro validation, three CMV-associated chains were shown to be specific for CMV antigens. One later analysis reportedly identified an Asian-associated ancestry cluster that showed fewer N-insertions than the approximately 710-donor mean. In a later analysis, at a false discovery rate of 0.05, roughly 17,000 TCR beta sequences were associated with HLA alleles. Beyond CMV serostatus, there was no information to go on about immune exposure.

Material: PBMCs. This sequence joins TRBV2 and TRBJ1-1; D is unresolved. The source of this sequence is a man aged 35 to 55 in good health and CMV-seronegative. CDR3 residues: CASSDQAWNTEAFF. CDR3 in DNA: TGTGCCAGCAGTGATCAGGCGTGGAACACTGAAGCTTTCTTT.